The rows below give T cell receptor beta chains drawn from one sample of a study of control samples from healthy donors and cancer patients. Profiling relied on immunoSEQ multiplex PCR, and the TCRdb table lists in-frame clones only, not all of them. The table includes 130,000 or so clones, around 94% detected once. The sequenced material came from PBMCs. Receptor source: a man aged 55 to 70 with colorectal cancer. CDR3s include the opening cysteine and the closing phenylalanine or tryptophan. The D gene is left open where the match is weak.

TGTGCCAGCAGTAGGGGAATGGAGGGGTACGAGCAGTACTTC	CASSRGMEGYEQYF	TRBV5-6	TRBJ2-7	NA
TGCGCCAGCAGTGCCGGGGAGACCCAGTACTTC	CASSAGETQYF	TRBV5-1	TRBJ2-5	NA
TGTGCCAGCAGCTTGGAGCACAGGGGGCGAGGGGGCTACACCTTC	CASSLEHRGRGGYTF	TRBV5-4	TRBJ1-2	TRBD1
TGTGCCACCAGCACAAACCCGACTAGTTCCCTCACAGATACGCAGTATTTT	CATSTNPTSSLTDTQYF	TRBV15	TRBJ2-3	NA
TGTGCCAGCAGCAGTATGGGTAGCCCATCGGCTTTCTTT	CASSSMGSPSAFF	TRBV7-9	TRBJ1-1	NA
TGTGCCTGGAGTGTACAGGGCAGTTCACCCCTCCACTTT	CAWSVQGSSPLHF	TRBV30	TRBJ1-6	NA
TGTGCCAGCAGTTTCTGGGATTCTAACTATGGCTACACCTTC	CASSFWDSNYGYTF	TRBV28	TRBJ1-2	NA
TGTGCCTGGAGTGGCGGCAGGGGGCTTTTTGAGACCCAGTACTTC	CAWSGGRGLFETQYF	TRBV30	TRBJ2-5	TRBD1
TGTGCCAGCAGACGTACTACCGGGTCCATGGGCACCGGGGAGCTGTTTTTT	CASRRTTGSMGTGELFF	TRBV3-1/TRBV3-2	TRBJ2-2	NA
TGTGCCAGCAGACCTACACTGGGACAGGGGAATGGCTACACCTTC	CASRPTLGQGNGYTF	TRBV28	TRBJ1-2	TRBD1